The source of this T cell receptor (beta chain) is a study of blood T cells in healthy people across ages. Study-wide points: Investigators viewed diversity estimates from one million T cells as underestimates, the study reported.

A second roughly 6 to 11 cycle PCR used barcoded and J-beta primers. TCRdb re-called the 5' RACE reads with MiXCR, one entry per CDR3 protein. The top ten clones hold around 23% of a sample with 580,000 or so distinct CDR3 sequences, 47% of them seen once. This clonotype was detected only once. Its specificity is not known. Trimming at V came to 6 bases and at J to 11 bases, leaving 11 bases not matched to a gene. The germline V gene encodes CDR1 MNHEY and CDR2 SVGAGI. CDR3 length equals 14 residues. Sequenced sample: blood. The chain joins TRBV6-5 to TRBJ1-4; 8 nucleotides match TRBD1. The TCR sequence derives from a man older than 75 in good health. CDR3 sequence reads: CASRPDRDWCKLFF. The CDR3 region has the DNA TGTGCCAGCAGACCGGACAGGGATTGGTGTAAACTGTTTTTT.